One and the same sample provided the 22 T cell receptor beta chains below, sequenced in a study of blood T cells in healthy people across ages. The second PCR ran about 6 to 12 cycles with a sample-barcoded 5' primer and J-beta primers. TCRdb passed the 5' RACE reads through MiXCR, listing each CDR3 protein once. Among 1.6 million or so distinct CDR3 sequences listed, 30% to 35% were seen once. Material for sequencing was blood. Every receptor here comes from a woman in her twenties or thirties in good health.

This clonotype was detected only once. CDR3 nucleotide sequence: TGTGCCAGCAGATACAGGGGCCGAGAGACCCAGTACTTC. Its protein is CASRYRGRETQYF. The V and J genes are TRBV7-2 and TRBJ2-5, with 7 bases that match TRBD1. Trimming took 6 bases from V and 4 from J; bases not matched to a gene: 5. CDR3 size: 13 residues. The germline CDR1 and CDR2 sequences are SGHTA and FQGNSA.

The chain couples TRBV27 to TRBJ2-7; possibly TRBD2 for D (6 bases). The DNA end is more similar to TRBJ2-5, so the J call may be wrong. Germline V CDR1 and CDR2: MNHEY, SMNVEV (reference sequence). This CDR3 spans 13 amino acids. CDR3 bases: TGTGCCAGCAGTGCGACTAGGCAAGAGACCCAGTACTTC. Its translation is CASSATRQETQYF.

The chain employs TRBV7-2 and TRBJ2-5; 9 bases map to TRBD2. The germline CDR1 and CDR2 sequences are SGHTA and FQGNSA. The V and J ends lost 5 bases and 5 bases, in that order; junction bases with no gene match: 15. CDR3 size: 17 residues. The DNA for the CDR3 is TGTGCCAGCAGCCCACCGGGACGAGCGGGAGGAGGGGAGACCCAGTACTTC. Amino acid sequence: CASSPPGRAGGGETQYF.

The sample holds many counts of this clonotype. The junction shows a germline mismatch at one end, possibly a read error. The V gene is TRBV4-1, the J gene TRBJ2-3, with 9 bases matching TRBD2. The CDR3 contains 14 residues. CDR1 is MGHRA, CDR2 YSYEKL, per germline. The CDR3 here is CASRSSGTTDTQYF. CDR3 nucleotide sequence: TGCGCAAGCAGGTCTAGCGGGACCACAGATACGCAGTATTTT.

As to this clonotype: Just one base apart from a much larger clone, this may be a read error. The rearrangement links TRBV29-1 to TRBJ2-4; 10 nucleotides match TRBD1. Germline CDR1 SQVTM, CDR2 ANQGSEA. J gave up 13 bases and V 3 bases, and 15 bases lay outside the gene matches. The CDR3 has 15 residues. The CDR3 DNA reads as TGCAGCGTTGAGGGGGACAGGGGATATACCTACGGGCAGTACTTC. As protein: CSVEGDRGYTYGQYF.

This clonotype has more than one count but fewer than ten. The V call is TRBV7-2, the J call TRBJ1-1; no definite D call. V was trimmed by 5 bases and J by 1 base, leaving 11 bases between them. Germline-derived CDR1 and CDR2 are SGHTA and FQGNSA. CDR3 length equals 14 residues. The CDR3, as DNA: TGTGCCAGCAGCATGGGAGGGTGGAACACTGAAGCTTTCTTT. Its protein product is CASSMGGWNTEAFF. Drawing the rest from reference TRBV7-2 and TRBJ1-1, the complete variable domain is GAGVSQSPSNKVTEKGKDVELRCDPISGHTALYWYRQSLGQGLEFLIYFQGNSAPDKSGLPSDRFSAERTGGSVSTLTIQRTQQEDSAVYLCASSMGGWNTEAFFGQGTRLTVV.

About this clonotype: This clone may be a read error of a much larger clone one base away. The chain joins TRBV12-3 or TRBV12-4 to TRBJ2-1, with 9 bases that match TRBD1. CDR3 length equals 16 residues. The CDR3 sequence: CASSLFDRGYNNGQFF. The CDR3 nucleotides are TGTGCCAGCAGTTTGTTCGACAGGGGGTATAACAATGGGCAGTTCTTC.

The chain combines TRBV4-1 with TRBJ2-3; D remains ambiguous. The CDR3 has 14 amino acids. Germline lookup yields CDR1 MGHRA and CDR2 YSYEKL. The V end lost 2 bases, the J end lost 5 bases, and 11 bases lay between the germline ends. This CDR3 is CASSQLGGRDTQYF. In nucleotides, the CDR3 is TGCGCCAGCAGCCAATTGGGTGGGCGAGATACGCAGTATTTT.

The V call is TRBV27, the J call TRBJ1-2; D remains unclear. This CDR3 spans 15 amino acids. V gave up 0 bases and J gave up 4 bases, with 12 bases separating them. Germline CDR1 MNHEY, CDR2 SMNVEV (reference sequence). CDR3 residues: CASSLSAGPSYGYTF. The CDR3 bases are TGTGCCAGCAGTTTATCAGCGGGCCCGAGCTATGGCTACACCTTC.

The chain links TRBV7-2 to TRBJ1-4, with no clear D. The V gene's germline CDR1 is SGHTA and CDR2 FQGNSA. Trimming stripped 6 bases from V and 2 bases from J, with 13 bases between. The CDR3 has 15 amino acids. The CDR3 sequence: CASRRHLGTNEKLFF. The CDR3, as DNA: TGTGCCAGCAGACGACATTTGGGGACTAATGAAAAACTGTTTTTT.

This clonotype was counted a few times. The chain couples TRBV4-1 to TRBJ1-2; D may be TRBD1 (5 bases). The V end lost 6 bases, the J end lost 2 bases, and 16 bases lay between the germline ends. Per the germline V gene, CDR1 is MGHRA and CDR2 is YSYEKL. This CDR3 is 15 amino acids long. Here the CDR3 reads CASSQNEGFNYGYTF. The CDR3 DNA is TGCGCCAGCAGTCAGAACGAGGGGTTCAACTATGGCTACACCTTC.

This clonotype has a handful of counts. The chain uses TRBV12-3 or TRBV12-4 and TRBJ2-3; TRBD2 might be the D (6 bases). Between the trimmed V and J ends, which lost 6 bases and 0 bases, there was a span of 22 bases. There are 18 residues in the CDR3. The CDR3 spells CASSQQGLPRESTDTQYF. CDR3 DNA: TGTGCCAGCAGCCAGCAGGGACTCCCCCGAGAAAGCACAGATACGCAGTATTTT.

The V gene is TRBV10-3, the J gene TRBJ1-2; TRBD1 aligns across 9 bases. The CDR3 covers 14 residues. V shed 7 bases, J shed 8 bases, and the junction held 11 bases outside the gene matches. The germline V gene encodes CDR1 ENHRY and CDR2 SYGVKD. The DNA for the CDR3 is TGTGCCATCACCCAACAGGGGGCCCGGGAAGGCTACACCTTC. This sequence encodes CAITQQGAREGYTF.

In its sample, this clonotype was seen a few times. V is TRBV4-1 and J is TRBJ2-1; no clear D gene. The V gene lost 3 bases and the J gene lost 6 bases, with 9 bases spanning the gap. Germline V gene sequence: CDR1 MGHRA, CDR2 YSYEKL. This CDR3 spans 13 amino acids. This chain's CDR3 is CASSHDRLNEQFF. For the CDR3, the DNA is TGCGCCAGCAGCCATGACCGACTCAATGAGCAGTTCTTC.

There are a few counts of this clonotype. V and J are TRBV5-1 and TRBJ2-6; D gene unclear. V was cut by 4 bases and J by 2 bases, with 7 bases left in between. Germline CDR1 and CDR2: SGHRS and YFSETQ. The length of the CDR3 is 14 residues. The CDR3 region is CASSVLPGANVLTF. Here the CDR3 DNA reads TGCGCCAGCAGCGTGTTGCCTGGGGCCAACGTCCTGACTTTC.

V and J are TRBV6-1 and TRBJ2-6; tentatively, D is TRBD1 (6 bases). The germline V and J ends were trimmed by 6 bases and 0 bases, with 9 bases remaining between them. CDR1 MNHNS and CDR2 SASEGT come from the germline V gene. The CDR3 runs to 15 residues. CDR3 protein: CASSEDSSGANVLTF. The CDR3 DNA sequence: TGTGCCAGCAGCGAGGACAGCTCTGGGGCCAACGTCCTGACTTTC.

This clonotype was seen a single time. The chain couples TRBV7-9 to TRBJ1-1, with D unresolved. V was shortened by 6 bases and J by 7 bases, with 15 bases between the two germline ends. Germline-derived CDR1 and CDR2 are SEHNR and FQNEAQ (reference sequence). This CDR3 is 13 amino acids long. The CDR3 DNA reads as TGTGCCAGCAGTCAAGGGCGGGGATATGAAGCTTTCTTT. It is translated as CASSQGRGYEAFF. Filled out from reference TRBV7-9 and TRBJ1-1, the complete variable domain reads DTGVSQNPRHKITKRGQNVTFRCDPISEHNRLYWYRQTLGQGPEFLTYFQNEAQLEKSRLLSDRFSAERPKGSFSTLEIQRTEQGDSAMYLCASSQGRGYEAFFGQGTRLTVV.

This clonotype occurred a few times. CDR3 amino acids: CSARPDSHQPQHF. As DNA, the CDR3 is TGCAGTGCTAGGCCGGACAGTCATCAGCCCCAGCATTTT. The chain recombines TRBV20-1 with TRBJ1-5; TRBD1 is a possible D gene (6 bases). The CDR3 length is 13 residues. Trimming took 3 bases from V and 5 from J, leaving 11 bases between them. Germline V lookup: CDR1 DFQATT, CDR2 SNEGSKA (reference sequence).

The chain is built from TRBV4-1 and TRBJ2-1; D is possibly TRBD1 or TRBD2 (5 bases each). Trimming took off 3 bases at V and 10 bases at J, with 16 bases between the two ends. This CDR3 has 14 residues. Germline CDR1 reads MGHRA; CDR2 reads YSYEKL. The CDR3 DNA sequence: TGCGCCAGCAGCCACACCGGGGAAAGGGGCGAGCAGTTCTTC. Its protein product is CASSHTGERGEQFF.

J is TRBJ2-5 and V is TRBV5-1, with 7 bases fitting TRBD2. Matching the DNA end better, TRBJ2-7 makes the J call doubtful. Germline-derived CDR1 and CDR2 are SGHRS and YFSETQ. The CDR3 contains 15 residues. DNA of the CDR3: TGCGCCAGCAGCCAAATAGCGGGCGCGGGCTACGAGCAGTACTTC. Translating it yields CASSQIAGAGYEQYF.

Only a few counts were recorded for this clonotype. CDR3 protein: CSAEQQTYNEQFF. The CDR3 DNA sequence: TGCAGCGCCGAGCAGCAGACCTACAATGAGCAGTTCTTC. This rearrangement joins TRBV29-1 to TRBJ2-1; D unresolved. CDR3 length: 13 residues. In germline, CDR1 is SQVTM, CDR2 ANQGSEA. The V gene lost 7 bases and the J gene lost 2 bases, with 12 bases spanning the gap.

As regards this clonotype: A read error is possible here, since a much larger clone lies one base away. No DNA is shown, since the ends of the CDR3 on it are uncertain; the CDR3 is the one TCRdb lists. This sequence joins TRBV20-1 and TRBJ2-3; the D call in the table, TRBD1, was not verified against the DNA. In germline, CDR1 is DFQATT, CDR2 SNEGSKA (reference sequence). From its first to its last residue, the CDR3 has 12 amino acids. The CDR3 sequence is CSVAGGTDTRYF.